Presented here are 22 T cell receptor beta chains from one specimen sequenced in a study of vaccination and CD4 T cells after COVID-19. Sequencing of DNA taken from cultured CD4+ T cells relied on the Oncomine TCR Beta short-read assay. MiXCR, run by TCRdb on the PCR reads, gives a single entry per CDR3 protein. The sample has about 25,000 distinct CDR3 sequences, roughly 67% seen once. Their antigens remain unidentified. Treatment described: approximately nine-day PBMC culture with coronavirus spike peptide pools or control peptides (ViraFEST assay). Sequences were derived from CD4+ T cells from blood, cultured in vitro, sampled after SARS-CoV-2 vaccination. The receptors shown here come from a human donor who received a COVID-19 vaccine.

This clonotype has a handful of counts. The chain is built from TRBV27 and TRBJ1-1, with D unclear. Trimming took 2 bases from V and 4 from J, leaving 11 bases between them. Germline CDR1 MNHEY, CDR2 SMNVEV (reference sequence). The CDR3 contains 14 residues. The CDR3 sequence is CASSLISIGTEAFF. CDR3 nucleotides: TGTGCCAGCAGTTTAATTAGTATCGGCACTGAAGCTTTCTTT.

V and J are TRBV6-1 and TRBJ1-3; D is ambiguous. Germline CDR1 is MNHNS and CDR2 is SASEGT. Trimming took off 3 bases at V and 0 bases at J, with 9 bases between the two ends. The CDR3 contains 15 residues. As DNA, the CDR3 is TGTGCCAGCAGTGATTCAGTGTACTCTGGAAACACCATATATTTT. Translated, it gives CASSDSVYSGNTIYF.

The CDR3 loop is CAWSLPEFYNEQFF. The CDR3 DNA follows: TGTGCCTGGAGTTTGCCGGAATTCTACAATGAGCAGTTCTTC. The V gene is TRBV30, the J gene TRBJ2-1; D not resolved. The V gene's germline CDR1 is GTSNPN and CDR2 SVGIG (reference sequence). The CDR3 runs 14 residues. The V and J ends lost 2 bases and 3 bases respectively, with 11 bases between them.

The chain links TRBV19 to TRBJ1-2; D is perhaps TRBD1 (5 bases). The CDR3 runs 14 residues. The germline V gene encodes CDR1 LNHDA and CDR2 SQIVND (reference sequence). With 5 bases removed from V and 8 bases from J, the gap between germline ends came to 18 bases. CDR3 sequence (DNA): TGTGCCAGTAGTTCTCATCGGGGCGTAGGAGGCTACACCTTC. This codes for CASSSHRGVGGYTF.

This clonotype was observed a handful of times. The chain has TRBV24-1 and TRBJ1-2; 8 nucleotides agree with TRBD1. The J segment lost 2 bases and the V segment lost 0 bases, leaving 1 base of the junction unmatched. Germline V gene sequence: CDR1 KGHDR, CDR2 SFDVKD. The CDR3 runs 15 residues. The chain's CDR3 is CATSDLRTGNYGYTF. The CDR3 region has the DNA TGTGCCACCAGTGATTTGCGGACAGGGAACTATGGCTACACCTTC.

The chain employs TRBV19 and TRBJ2-7; 12 nucleotides line up with TRBD1. The CDR3 has 13 residues. Germline V CDR1 and CDR2: LNHDA, SQIVND (reference sequence). The junction had 2 bases not matched to a gene; V was cut back by 5 bases and J by 6 bases. The CDR3 DNA follows: TGTGCCAGTAGTGGGACAGGGGGCTTCGAGCAGTACTTC. The encoded protein is CASSGTGGFEQYF.

This chain uses TRBV7-2 with TRBJ2-7, with 7 bases that match TRBD1. This CDR3 is built from 18 residues. Germline V lookup: CDR1 SGHTA, CDR2 FQGNSA. V lost 5 bases to trimming and J lost 2 bases; unmatched junction nucleotides: 18. The CDR3 DNA sequence: TGTGCCAGCAGCCCTAGGGGGCCGGGACGCTGGATCCCCTACGAGCAGTACTTC. It yields the protein CASSPRGPGRWIPYEQYF.

V usage is TRBV7-2 and J usage is TRBJ2-1, with TRBD2 matching over 10 bases. Germline values: CDR1 SGHTA, CDR2 FQGNSA. The CDR3 is made up of 15 amino acids. J was trimmed by 4 bases and V by 4 bases; bases with no gene match: 4. The CDR3 loop reads CASSSERGGYNEQFF. The CDR3, as DNA: TGTGCCAGCAGCTCCGAGCGGGGGGGATACAATGAGCAGTTCTTC.

The gene calls are TRBV12-3 or TRBV12-4 and TRBJ1-2; perhaps TRBD1 as D (6 bases). V was pared by 2 bases and J by 6 bases, with 7 bases between. The CDR3 has 12 amino acids. The CDR3 bases are TGTGCCAGCAGTTTATACAGGGATGGCTACACCTTC. This encodes CASSLYRDGYTF.

The chain joins TRBV20-1 to TRBJ1-2; D call uncertain. CDR3 length: 15 amino acids. The germline CDR1 and CDR2 sequences are DFQATT and SNEGSKA (reference sequence). With 0 bases removed from V and 2 bases from J, the gap between germline ends came to 13 bases. The CDR3 loop reads CSARDALRGNYGYTF. The CDR3 nucleotides read TGCAGTGCTAGAGATGCACTTCGGGGAAACTATGGCTACACCTTC.

There are a few counts of this clonotype. The rearrangement joins TRBV20-1 to TRBJ2-7; TRBD1 matches 12 bases. Matching the DNA end better, TRBJ2-5 makes the J call doubtful. The CDR3 has 14 residues. The germline V gene has CDR1 DFQATT and CDR2 SNEGSKA (reference sequence). The CDR3 sequence: CSSGGTGGAKTQYF. The CDR3 coding sequence is TGCAGCTCTGGAGGGACAGGGGGCGCAAAGACCCAGTACTTC.

V gene TRBV20-1 combines with J gene TRBJ2-3; 7 nucleotides agree with TRBD2. The CDR3 loop spans 14 amino acids. CDR1 and CDR2 from the germline V gene are DFQATT and SNEGSKA (reference sequence). The V segment lost 3 bases and the J segment 5 bases; nucleotides outside the gene matches: 8. DNA for the CDR3: TGCAGTGCTAGGTCATTACCGGGAGGAGATACGCAGTATTTT. It codes for CSARSLPGGDTQYF.

This clonotype has only one observation. This chain links TRBV7-2 with TRBJ1-3; D possibly corresponds to TRBD1 (5 bases). The CDR3 extends over 15 amino acids. V dropped 5 bases and J dropped 0 bases, with 11 bases sitting between them. CDR1 is SGHTA and CDR2 is FQGNSA in the germline V gene. DNA for the CDR3: TGTGCCAGCAGCCCTGGGACTTTCTCTGGAAACACCATATATTTT. Translated: CASSPGTFSGNTIYF.

The chain recombines TRBV12-3 or TRBV12-4 with TRBJ1-6; 7 nucleotides line up with TRBD1. The CDR3 extends over 13 amino acids. V lost 6 bases to trimming and J lost 10 bases; unmatched junction nucleotides: 6. The CDR3: CASRETGQSPLHF. The CDR3 DNA reads TGTGCCAGCAGAGAAACGGGACAGTCACCCCTCCACTTT.

J is TRBJ1-5 and V is TRBV2; D may be TRBD1 (5 bases). V dropped 8 bases and J dropped 7 bases, with 18 bases sitting between them. The CDR3 has 14 amino acids. Germline V CDR1 and CDR2: SNHLY, FYNNEI. The CDR3 coding sequence is TGTGCCAGCCGTAGGGACGGAACGGGGCAGCCCCAGCATTTT. This encodes CASRRDGTGQPQHF.

The CDR3 region is CASSVQETQYF. Written as DNA, the CDR3 is TGTGCCAGCAGCGTCCAAGAGACCCAGTACTTC. The chain is built from TRBV7-8 and TRBJ2-5; unclear D gene. The CDR3 consists of 11 residues. CDR1 is SGHVS, CDR2 FQNEAQ, per germline. Trimming shortened V by 5 bases and J by 1 base, and 2 bases separated the two germline ends.

The rearrangement uses TRBV20-1 and TRBJ1-3; D ambiguous. V lost 6 bases and J lost 0, with 12 bases in between. Germline-derived CDR1 and CDR2 are DFQATT and SNEGSKA (reference sequence). The CDR3 totals 14 residues. For the CDR3, the DNA is TGCAGTGCCCTCCGGCGGAACTCTGGAAACACCATATATTTT. Translation: CSALRRNSGNTIYF.

The chain recombines TRBV15 with TRBJ1-4; possibly TRBD1 for D (5 bases). Trimming shortened V by 1 base and J by 8 bases, and 11 bases separated the two germline ends. CDR3 size: 14 residues. Germline V CDR1 and CDR2: LNHNV, YYDKDF (reference sequence). CDR3 DNA: TGTGCCACCAGCAGAGGACTGGGGGAAGAAAAACTGTTTTTT. It specifies CATSRGLGEEKLFF.

In its sample, this clonotype was seen a few times. The rearrangement links TRBV20-1 to TRBJ1-5, with no clear D. V was trimmed by 7 bases and J by 5 bases, leaving 15 bases between them. Germline-derived CDR1 and CDR2 are DFQATT and SNEGSKA (reference sequence). The length of the CDR3 is 13 residues. In DNA, the CDR3 is TGCAGTGTAGAGAGGATTGGGGATCAGCCCCAGCATTTT. Translating it yields CSVERIGDQPQHF.

V usage is TRBV6-2 or TRBV6-3 and J usage is TRBJ2-3; 10 bases are shared with TRBD2. Germline values: CDR1 MNHEY, CDR2 SVGEGT. The junction had 5 bases not matched to a gene; V was cut back by 3 bases and J by 2 bases. The CDR3 is 16 residues long. The CDR3 DNA is TGTGCCAGCAGTTATGGGCTAGCGGGGGCCACAGATACGCAGTATTTT. Its translation is CASSYGLAGATDTQYF.

The V and J genes are TRBV12-3 or TRBV12-4 and TRBJ1-5; 7 bases align to TRBD1. The V gene end was trimmed by 3 bases and the J gene end by 7 bases; junction bases not matched to a gene: 3. The CDR3 covers 13 residues. The CDR3 DNA reads TGTGCCAGCAGTTTCTTCAGGGGGCAGCCCCAGCATTTT. It encodes CASSFFRGQPQHF.

The chain recombines TRBV4-1 with TRBJ1-5; 9 positions agree with TRBD1. The CDR3 is 15 residues long. The V gene's germline CDR1 is MGHRA and CDR2 YSYEKL. J lost 7 bases, V lost 2 bases, and 6 bases had no gene match. CDR3 sequence: CASSQPDRGDQPQHF. The CDR3 region has the DNA TGCGCCAGCAGCCAACCTGACAGGGGGGACCAGCCCCAGCATTTT.